Below, 29 T cell receptor beta chains from the same sample are listed, as sequenced in a study of CD8+ T cells in alopecia areata. Sequencing relied on a cDNA template that was reverse transcribed from extracted RNA. Assay used: immunoSEQ multiplex PCR; TCRdb lists only in-frame clones, some missing. Of more than 75,000 clones listed, about two fifths were seen once; the top ten hold 1% to 1.5%. What was sequenced was CD4+ T cells sorted from blood. All receptors come from a human donor with alopecia areata.

The V and J genes are TRBV5-6 and TRBJ2-1, with 7 bases matching TRBD1. Trimming removed 1 base from V and 0 bases from J; junction bases left unmatched: 1. Germline values: CDR1 SGHDT, CDR2 YYEEEE. The CDR3 totals 15 residues. CDR3 coding DNA: TGTGCCAGCAGCTTGTGGACAGGCTCCTACAATGAGCAGTTCTTC. Protein sequence: CASSLWTGSYNEQFF.

The J gene is TRBJ2-1, the V gene TRBV4-3; perhaps TRBD2 as D (5 bases). CDR1 is LGHNA and CDR2 is YSLEER in the germline V gene. The CDR3 contains 16 residues. With 0 bases removed from V and 6 bases from J, the gap between germline ends came to 15 bases. The CDR3 DNA sequence: TGCGCCAGCAGCCAAGATGGGAAGGGTCGGGGCAATGAGCAGTTCTTC. Translating it yields CASSQDGKGRGNEQFF.

The V call is TRBV15, the J call TRBJ2-3; perhaps D is TRBD1 or TRBD2 (5 bases each). V was pared by 0 bases and J by 2 bases, with 12 bases between. The CDR3 totals 16 residues. CDR1 and CDR2 (germline): LNHNV, YYDKDF (reference sequence). The CDR3 DNA is TGTGCCACCAGCAGAGAGAGTGGGACGTCCACAGATACGCAGTATTTT. It encodes CATSRESGTSTDTQYF.

This chain connects TRBV6-1 to TRBJ1-4; 8 nucleotides match TRBD1. The germline V gene has CDR1 MNHNS and CDR2 SASEGT. The ends lost 0 bases at V and 11 bases at J; junction bases unmatched: 17. This CDR3 has 18 residues. DNA for the CDR3: TGTGCCAGCAGTGAAGCGTACTGGACAGGGTCTGATCTGGCGAAACTGTTTTTT. The encoded protein is CASSEAYWTGSDLAKLFF.

This clone was observed a single time. The chain recombines TRBV30 with TRBJ2-2; no clear D gene. With 5 bases removed from V and 5 bases from J, the gap between germline ends came to 9 bases. In germline, CDR1 is GTSNPN, CDR2 SVGIG (reference sequence). The CDR3 is 12 amino acids. DNA of the CDR3: TGTGCCTGGGCCTGGCGGACCGGGGAGCTGTTTTTT. Amino acids: CAWAWRTGELFF.

This clone was seen a single time. The chain combines TRBV11-2 with TRBJ2-7, with D possibly called TRBD1 or TRBD2 (6 bases each). The CDR3 spans 16 residues. The germline CDR1 and CDR2 sequences are SGHAT and FQNNGV. The V end was cut by 0 bases, the J end by 2 bases, with 14 bases between. The CDR3 DNA is TGTGCCAGCAGCTTAGAGGGGGGCCGCTTCCCCTACGAGCAGTACTTC. Its protein is CASSLEGGRFPYEQYF.

This sequence joins TRBV7-2 and TRBJ2-3, with D possibly TRBD2 on 5 matching bases. CDR1 and CDR2 (germline): SGHTA, FQGNSA. There are 12 residues in the CDR3. V lost 4 bases, J lost 6 bases, and 8 bases lay in between. The CDR3 DNA is TGTGCCAGCAGCTCCATAGCGGATACGCAGTATTTT. This codes for CASSSIADTQYF.

By frequency in the sample, this clone is medium-sized. V usage is TRBV4-2 and J usage is TRBJ2-5; TRBD2 aligns across 8 bases. J gave up 5 bases and V 2 bases, and 7 bases lay outside the gene matches. Germline CDR1 is LGHNA and CDR2 is YNFKEQ. The CDR3 sequence is 15 residues long. The CDR3 nucleotides read TGTGCCAGCAGCCAAACCTCGACTAGCGTGGAGACCCAGTACTTC. Protein sequence: CASSQTSTSVETQYF.

The rearrangement links TRBV5-1 to TRBJ2-4, with 12 bases lining up with TRBD2. CDR1 and CDR2 (germline): SGHRS, YFSETQ. The CDR3 loop spans 16 amino acids. V dropped 4 bases and J dropped 2; count of bases not matched to a gene: 4. CDR3 DNA sequence: TGCGCCAGCAGCCTGACTAGCGGGAGTACCAAAAACATTCAGTACTTC. This codes for CASSLTSGSTKNIQYF.

This clone was counted only a few times. The chain links TRBV29-1 to TRBJ1-1, with 8 positions matching TRBD1. The CDR3 contains 13 residues. V lost 6 bases and J lost 2; bases outside the gene matches: 5. Looked up from germline, CDR1 is SQVTM and CDR2 is ANQGSEA. CDR3 nucleotides: TGCAGCGTCCGACAGGGGCTAAACACTGAAGCTTTCTTT. The encoded protein is CSVRQGLNTEAFF.

The rearrangement uses TRBV29-1 and TRBJ2-5; possibly TRBD1 for D (6 bases). The V gene lost 1 base and the J gene lost 2 bases, with 11 bases spanning the gap. CDR1 SQVTM and CDR2 ANQGSEA come from the germline V gene. The CDR3 totals 14 residues. Written as DNA, the CDR3 is TGCAGCGTTGAAGGGGGGCGCCCTCAAGAGACCCAGTACTTC. Its protein product is CSVEGGRPQETQYF.

The J gene is TRBJ1-2, the V gene TRBV2; a possible D gene is TRBD1 (6 bases). The length of the CDR3 is 15 residues. Trimming cost V 2 bases and J 4 bases, with 14 bases left between them. CDR1 is SNHLY and CDR2 is FYNNEI in the germline V gene. CDR3 sequence (DNA): TGTGCCAGCAGTGAAATATTGGGACAACCCTATGGCTACACCTTC. It codes for CASSEILGQPYGYTF.

The chain carries TRBV7-6 and TRBJ2-5, with 7 bases matching TRBD2. V was pared by 1 base and J by 0 bases, with 8 bases of the junction left unmatched. Germline CDR1 is SGHVS and CDR2 is FNYEAQ. This CDR3 is built from 17 residues. The CDR3 DNA follows: TGTGCCAGCAGCTTAGATGGACTAGGAGAGTACCAAGAGACCCAGTACTTC. Protein sequence: CASSLDGLGEYQETQYF.

The chain has TRBV30 and TRBJ1-5; D ambiguous. Germline CDR1 is GTSNPN and CDR2 is SVGIG (reference sequence). Trimming took off 4 bases at V and 0 bases at J, with 10 bases between the two ends. This CDR3 is 14 amino acids long. The DNA for the CDR3 is TGTGCCTGGAATTCGGTCGATAGCAATCAGCCCCAGCATTTT. It yields the protein CAWNSVDSNQPQHF.

The V call is TRBV7-9, the J call TRBJ2-7; the D is unclear. Trimming shortened V by 0 bases and J by 4 bases, and 4 bases separated the two germline ends. The length of the CDR3 is 12 residues. The germline V gene has CDR1 SEHNR and CDR2 FQNEAQ (reference sequence). The CDR3 sequence is CASSLAQYEQYF. The CDR3, as DNA: TGTGCCAGCAGCTTAGCGCAGTACGAGCAGTACTTC.

This clone has just a few counts. V gene TRBV29-1 combines with J gene TRBJ2-5; D is undetermined. V was pared by 3 bases and J by 5 bases, with 16 bases between. This CDR3 is 14 amino acids long. Germline CDR1 and CDR2: SQVTM and ANQGSEA. Written as DNA, the CDR3 is TGCAGCGTTGATGCGTCGACCAGGATGGAGACCCAGTACTTC. It encodes CSVDASTRMETQYF.

The chain is built from TRBV27 and TRBJ2-2; D is unclear. The V end was cut by 6 bases, the J end by 5 bases, with 10 bases between. CDR1 and CDR2 from the germline V gene are MNHEY and SMNVEV (reference sequence). There are 13 residues in the CDR3. The CDR3 here is CASRSTITGELFF. CDR3 coding DNA: TGTGCCAGCAGAAGTACTATTACCGGGGAGCTGTTTTTT.

The V and J genes are TRBV27 and TRBJ2-7; D not resolved. The CDR3 length is 14 residues. V lost 4 bases, J lost 0 bases, and 10 bases lay in between. The germline CDR1 and CDR2 sequences are MNHEY and SMNVEV (reference sequence). The CDR3 DNA is TGTGCCAGCAGTTCCCAAAATCCCTCCTACGAGCAGTACTTC. Translated: CASSSQNPSYEQYF.

In this sample, this clone turned up a few times. This chain's CDR3 is CASSFGIGQSRETQYF. Here the CDR3 DNA reads TGTGCCAGCAGCTTCGGGATTGGGCAATCGCGAGAGACCCAGTACTTC. The rearrangement uses TRBV7-2 and TRBJ2-5, with D possibly being TRBD2 (5 bases). Germline CDR1 reads SGHTA; CDR2 reads FQGNSA. Between the trimmed V and J ends, which lost 3 bases and 4 bases, there was a span of 18 bases. The CDR3 is made up of 16 amino acids.

This sequence joins TRBV7-6 and TRBJ2-2; maybe TRBD2 (6 bases). The CDR3 runs 15 residues. Looked up from germline, CDR1 is SGHVS and CDR2 is FNYEAQ. V was clipped by 7 bases and J by 5 bases, with 17 bases between them. The CDR3 protein is CASTVAGSGTGELFF. The CDR3 nucleotides are TGTGCCAGCACTGTCGCCGGGAGCGGTACCGGGGAGCTGTTTTTT.

V and J are TRBV29-1 and TRBJ2-6; D may correspond to TRBD1 or TRBD2 (5 bases each). The V end lost 4 bases, the J end lost 0 bases, and 22 bases lay between the germline ends. Looked up from germline, CDR1 is SQVTM and CDR2 is ANQGSEA. The CDR3 consists of 19 residues. Here the CDR3 DNA reads TGCAGCGTTGTAGCTTCTCCGGGGACGGTTAACTCTGGGGCCAACGTCCTGACTTTC. Translation gives CSVVASPGTVNSGANVLTF.

This clone was detected a few times. The V call is TRBV29-1, the J call TRBJ1-1; the match to TRBD1 covers 7 bases. J gave up 0 bases and V 6 bases, and 1 base lay outside the gene matches. This CDR3 contains 12 residues. Germline V gives CDR1 SQVTM, CDR2 ANQGSEA. The chain's CDR3 is CSVTGLNTEAFF. DNA for the CDR3: TGCAGCGTGACAGGGTTGAACACTGAAGCTTTCTTT.

V and J are TRBV29-1 and TRBJ2-7; 8 nucleotides match TRBD2. Per the germline V gene, CDR1 is SQVTM and CDR2 is ANQGSEA. With 8 bases clipped from V and 0 bases from J, the junction kept 6 bases outside the gene matches. CDR3 length equals 13 residues. The CDR3 loop reads CSSTSGSSYEQYF. The CDR3, as DNA: TGCAGCAGCACGAGCGGGAGCTCCTACGAGCAGTACTTC.

This chain uses TRBV7-8 with TRBJ2-7; 8 bases fit TRBD2. Germline CDR1 is SGHVS and CDR2 is FQNEAQ. CDR3 length equals 17 residues. V was clipped by 5 bases and J by 0 bases; unmatched bases: 12. The CDR3: CASSRGHSGTISYEQYF. The DNA of the CDR3 is TGTGCCAGCAGCCGGGGCCATAGCGGGACGATCTCCTACGAGCAGTACTTC.

The chain joins TRBV30 to TRBJ2-7, with D tentatively TRBD1 (5 bases). This CDR3 is 12 amino acids long. Trimming left V 4 bases short and J 3 bases short, with 10 bases between. Germline V gives CDR1 GTSNPN, CDR2 SVGIG (reference sequence). CDR3: CAWKAGYYEQYF. CDR3 nucleotides: TGTGCCTGGAAGGCAGGGTACTACGAGCAGTACTTC.

This chain uses TRBV5-4 with TRBJ1-5, with a weak D call TRBD1 (6 bases). V was clipped by 0 bases and J by 1 base, with 11 bases between them. The CDR3 extends over 16 amino acids. Germline loops: CDR1 SGHNT, CDR2 YYREEE (reference sequence). The CDR3 loop reads CASSLGGGRSNQPQHF. DNA of the CDR3: TGTGCCAGCAGCTTGGGAGGGGGAAGGAGCAATCAGCCCCAGCATTTT.

The chain is built from TRBV9 and TRBJ2-5; 14 nucleotides agree with TRBD2. Germline CDR1 and CDR2: SGDLS and YYNGEE. The CDR3 runs 16 residues. The J segment lost 5 bases and the V segment lost 3 bases, leaving 6 bases of the junction unmatched. The CDR3 here is CASSATSGGVRETQYF. The CDR3 coding sequence is TGTGCCAGCAGCGCGACTAGCGGGGGGGTCCGGGAGACCCAGTACTTC.

This clone occurred once. The V and J genes are TRBV2 and TRBJ2-7; 7 nucleotides agree with TRBD1. Germline V gene lookup returns CDR1 SNHLY and CDR2 FYNNEI. CDR3 length: 12 residues. Trimming removed 7 bases from V and 0 bases from J; junction bases left unmatched: 0. This chain's CDR3 is CASKGASYEQYF. In DNA, the CDR3 is TGTGCCAGCAAGGGGGCCTCCTACGAGCAGTACTTC.

The chain combines TRBV30 with TRBJ1-2; 7 bases match TRBD1. The germline gives CDR1 GTSNPN, CDR2 SVGIG (reference sequence). After removal of 0 bases from V and 4 bases from J, the junction contained 2 bases not matched to a gene. The CDR3 sequence is 13 residues long. CDR3 residues: CAWSVQGPYGYTF. For the CDR3, the DNA is TGTGCCTGGAGTGTACAGGGGCCCTATGGCTACACCTTC.